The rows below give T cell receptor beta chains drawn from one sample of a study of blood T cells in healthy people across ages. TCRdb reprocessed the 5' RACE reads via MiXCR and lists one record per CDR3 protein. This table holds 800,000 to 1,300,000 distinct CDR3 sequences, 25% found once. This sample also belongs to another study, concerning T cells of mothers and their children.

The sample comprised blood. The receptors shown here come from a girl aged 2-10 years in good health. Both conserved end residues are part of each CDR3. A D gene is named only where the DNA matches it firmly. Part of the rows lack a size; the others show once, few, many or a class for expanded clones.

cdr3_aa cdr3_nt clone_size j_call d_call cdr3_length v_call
CASRSITQGYYEQYF TGTGCCAGCAGATCTATTACGCAGGGATACTACGAGCAGTACTTC few TRBJ2-7 NA 15 TRBV28
CASNPLADAYEQYF TGTGCCAGCAATCCTCTAGCGGACGCCTACGAGCAGTACTTC NA TRBJ2-7 TRBD2 14 TRBV6-5
CATSEGINGYTF TGTGCCACCAGTGAGGGGATAAATGGCTACACCTTC few TRBJ1-2 NA 12 TRBV24-1
CSARRANDATVNNEQFF TGCAGTGCTAGGAGGGCTAACGACGCAACGGTTAACAATGAGCAGTTCTTC few TRBJ2-1 NA 17 TRBV20-1
CSARDESGTGELFF TGCAGTGCTAGAGATGAATCGGGAACCGGGGAGCTGTTTTTT NA TRBJ2-2 NA 14 TRBV20-1
CASSYWGTGANVLTF TGTGCCAGCAGTTACTGGGGAACTGGGGCCAACGTCCTGACTTTC few TRBJ2-6 NA 15 TRBV6-2/TRBV6-3
CASARRVADTQYF TGTGCCAGCGCCCGCAGGGTGGCAGATACGCAGTATTTT few TRBJ2-3 NA 13 TRBV6-1
CASSNSGRSSYEQYF TGTGCCAGTAGCAATTCTGGTAGGAGCTCCTACGAGCAGTACTTC NA TRBJ2-7 NA 15 TRBV7-2
CASSLSGGRGGETQYF TGTGCCAGCAGCCTCTCGGGGGGCAGGGGGGGAGAGACCCAGTACTTC NA TRBJ2-5 NA 16 TRBV7-2
CASSQGTSGRSSYEQYF TGCGCCAGCAGCCAAGGGACTAGCGGGAGAAGCTCCTACGAGCAGTACTTC NA TRBJ2-7 TRBD2 17 TRBV4-3
CASSSSAYEQYF TGTGCCAGCAGTTCCTCGGCCTACGAGCAGTACTTC many TRBJ2-7 NA 12 TRBV12-3/TRBV12-4
CASSTFHEQYF TGTGCCAGCAGTACATTCCACGAGCAGTACTTC NA TRBJ2-7 NA 11 TRBV12-3/TRBV12-4
CASSLDRTSNYEQYF TGTGCCAGCAGCCTCGACCGTACTTCCAACTACGAGCAGTACTTC NA TRBJ2-7 NA 15 TRBV13
CASSRVTGYTEAFF TGTGCCAGCAGCCGAGTAACAGGTTACACTGAAGCTTTCTTT few TRBJ1-1 NA 14 TRBV7-9
CATRTTPTEAFF TGTGCCACCAGGACGACCCCCACTGAAGCTTTCTTT few TRBJ1-1 NA 12 TRBV2
CASSSGLAANEQYF TGTGCCAGCAGCTCTGGACTAGCGGCTAACGAGCAGTACTTC NA TRBJ2-7 TRBD2 14 TRBV11-2
CASSDTFRTGGVIGNQPQHF TGTGCCAGCAGTGACACATTCCGGACAGGGGGTGTTATAGGCAATCAGCCCCAGCATTTT NA TRBJ1-5 TRBD1 20 TRBV6-1
CASSSPGLGGQTQYF TGTGCCAGCAGCTCCCCGGGACTAGGAGGGCAGACCCAGTACTTC NA TRBJ2-5 TRBD2 15 TRBV7-8
CASSSPPGGRQTGELFF TGTGCCAGCAGCTCCCCCCCTGGGGGACGTCAGACCGGGGAGCTGTTTTTT few TRBJ2-2 NA 17 TRBV7-9
CSARDLAGDETQYF TGCAGTGCTAGAGATCTAGCGGGAGATGAGACCCAGTACTTC NA TRBJ2-5 TRBD2 14 TRBV20-1
CASGHIGAFF TGTGCCAGCGGCCACATTGGAGCTTTCTTT NA TRBJ1-1 NA 10 TRBV28
CASSPPFGSTDTQYF TGTGCCAGCAGTCCCCCCTTCGGGAGCACAGATACGCAGTATTTT few TRBJ2-3 NA 15 TRBV28
CASSRLAESTEQFF TGTGCCAGCAGCCGACTCGCCGAGTCTACTGAGCAGTTCTTC few TRBJ2-1 NA 14 TRBV11-2
CSAEKLALDEETQYF TGCAGCGCTGAGAAACTAGCATTGGACGAAGAGACCCAGTACTTC NA TRBJ2-5 NA 15 TRBV20-1
CASCSNITTSGNTIYF TGTGCCAGCTGTTCCAATATTACAACCTCTGGAAACACCATATATTTT few TRBJ1-3 NA 16 TRBV18
CASSKDLNQPQHF TGTGCCAGCAGTAAGGACTTAAATCAGCCCCAGCATTTT few TRBJ1-5 NA 13 TRBV12-3/TRBV12-4
CASSMGGPDYEQYF TGTGCCAGCAGCATGGGGGGTCCCGACTACGAGCAGTACTTC NA TRBJ2-7 NA 14 TRBV7-9
CSASLIMLGQETQYF TGCAGTGCTAGTTTAATAATGCTGGGTCAAGAGACCCAGTACTTC few TRBJ2-5 NA 15 TRBV20-1
CASSQEGGFNEKLFF TGTGCCAGCAGCCAAGAGGGCGGCTTTAATGAAAAACTGTTTTTT NA TRBJ1-4 NA 15 TRBV4-2
CASRGTLLKDGYTF TGTGCCAGCAGGGGGACTCTGCTAAAGGATGGCTACACCTTC few TRBJ1-2 NA 14 TRBV7-2
CASSAETAGVRDTQYF TGTGCCAGCAGTGCCGAAACCGCGGGGGTAAGGGATACGCAGTATTTT NA TRBJ2-3 TRBD2 16 TRBV28
CSVTGVPGHYGYTF TGCAGCGTTACAGGGGTCCCCGGCCACTATGGCTACACCTTC NA TRBJ1-2 TRBD1 14 TRBV29-1
CASSPRLAGEGTQYF TGTGCCAGCAGTCCCCGACTAGCGGGAGAGGGGACCCAGTACTTC few TRBJ2-5 TRBD2 15 TRBV28
CASSPVQGAGHYGYTF TGCGCCAGCAGCCCAGTTCAGGGTGCTGGGCACTATGGCTACACCTTC NA TRBJ1-2 NA 16 TRBV4-3
CASSEFGRNEQFF TGTGCCAGCAGTGAATTCGGACGGAATGAGCAGTTCTTC NA TRBJ2-1 NA 13 TRBV25-1
CASSFPPGQRPSTEAFF TGTGCCAGCAGCTTCCCACCGGGACAACGACCCTCCACTGAAGCTTTCTTT NA TRBJ1-1 NA 17 TRBV7-9
CSVEDLTSSGGLKSSPYNEQFF TGCAGCGTTGAAGATCTTACTTCTAGCGGGGGGCTAAAGTCGAGCCCCTACAATGAGCAGTTCTTC NA TRBJ2-1 TRBD2 22 TRBV29-1
CASSHHPYEQYF TGTGCCAGCAGCCACCACCCCTACGAGCAGTACTTC few TRBJ2-7 NA 12 TRBV7-6
CSARVEAGYNEQFF TGCAGTGCTAGAGTTGAAGCGGGTTACAATGAGCAGTTCTTC NA TRBJ2-1 NA 14 TRBV20-1
CASSLARASRVYEQYF TGTGCCAGCAGTTTAGCGCGGGCTAGCAGGGTTTACGAGCAGTACTTC few TRBJ2-7 NA 16 TRBV12-3/TRBV12-4
CASSQGASGGTQYF TGTGCCAGCAGCCAAGGAGCTAGCGGAGGTACGCAGTATTTT NA TRBJ2-3 TRBD2 14 TRBV3-1
CATSRELATNEKLFF TGTGCCACCAGCAGAGAACTCGCAACTAATGAAAAACTGTTTTTT many TRBJ1-4 NA 15 TRBV15
CASSQGSRAYEQYF TGTGCCAGCAGCCAAGGTAGCAGGGCTTACGAGCAGTACTTC few TRBJ2-7 NA 14 TRBV3-1
CASSSRPGPLNTGELFF TGTGCCAGCAGCTCGAGGCCGGGACCGCTTAACACCGGGGAGCTGTTTTTT NA TRBJ2-2 NA 17 TRBV7-9
CASSLGPNNEQFF TGTGCCAGCTCACTAGGGCCGAACAATGAGCAGTTCTTC many TRBJ2-1 NA 13 TRBV13
CASRQMGLAARAEAFF TGCGCCAGCCGCCAGATGGGACTTGCGGCCCGCGCTGAAGCTTTCTTT few TRBJ1-1 NA 16 TRBV5-1
CASSIQANVLTF TGTGCCAGCAGCATACAGGCCAACGTCCTGACATTC NA TRBJ2-6 NA 12 TRBV9
CATSDSSGVFSYEQYF TGTGCCACCAGTGATTCGTCAGGGGTTTTCTCCTACGAGCAGTACTTC many TRBJ2-7 NA 16 TRBV24-1
CASSPGTDSPGSFF TGTGCCAGCAGCCCGGGGACAGATAGCCCCGGATCTTTCTTT NA TRBJ1-1 TRBD1 14 TRBV9
CSALSEAGGTDTQYF TGCAGTGCCCTTAGTGAAGCGGGAGGAACAGATACGCAGTATTTT few TRBJ2-3 TRBD2 15 TRBV20-1
CASSHSGRANNEQFF TGTGCCAGCAGCCACAGCGGGAGGGCCAACAATGAGCAGTTCTTC NA TRBJ2-1 TRBD2 15 TRBV27
CASSLALTQTQETQYF TGTGCCAGCTCACTGGCCTTAACACAAACTCAAGAGACCCAGTACTTC NA TRBJ2-5 NA 16 TRBV18
CASSLEQGDTYEQYF TGTGCCAGCAGCTTAGAACAGGGTGACACCTACGAGCAGTACTTC NA TRBJ2-7 NA 15 TRBV11-3
CASSLKAPNEQFF TGTGCCAGCAGCTTAAAAGCCCCGAATGAGCAGTTCTTC NA TRBJ2-1 NA 13 TRBV7-9
CASSLAHRFGRDSNTGELFF TGTGCCAGCAGCTTAGCGCATCGCTTCGGGCGGGACTCGAACACCGGGGAGCTGTTTTTT NA TRBJ2-2 NA 20 TRBV7-2
CASSRELRSSETQYF TGCGCCAGCAGCCGCGAGTTACGGAGTTCAGAGACCCAGTACTTC few TRBJ2-5 NA 15 TRBV5-1
CASIPGASGSLNEQFF TGTGCCAGCATCCCTGGGGCTAGCGGGAGTCTAAATGAGCAGTTCTTC few TRBJ2-1 TRBD2 16 TRBV2
CASSKRLAGSEETQYF TGTGCCAGCAGCAAACGACTAGCGGGGAGCGAAGAGACCCAGTACTTC few TRBJ2-5 TRBD2 16 TRBV7-8
CASSYVGRTEAFF TGTGCCAGCAGTTACGTAGGAAGGACTGAAGCTTTCTTT NA TRBJ1-1 NA 13 TRBV6-2/TRBV6-3
CASSSFLRIYEQYF TGTGCCAGCAGCTCCTTTTTGCGGATCTACGAGCAGTACTTC NA TRBJ2-7 NA 14 TRBV11-2